Listed below are T cell receptor beta chains from one sample, sequenced in a study of cytomegalovirus exposure and HLA in healthy donors. The assay was immunoSEQ multiplex PCR, and TCRdb's table has in-frame clones only and misses some. This table holds about 150,000 clones, approximately 86% found once. Sequencing used PBMCs. The source is a woman aged 18-30 years in good health and CMV-seronegative. Each CDR3 is given with its conserved first and last residue. A D gene is named only where the DNA matches it firmly. Some rows have no size entry. The others give once, few or many, or a class for an expanded clone.

V	size	J	length	D	DNA	CDR3
TRBV19	NA	TRBJ1-5	15	TRBD1	TGTGCCAGTAGCTTCACTACAGGGGGCAATCAGCCCCAGCATTTT	CASSFTTGGNQPQHF
TRBV4-1	NA	TRBJ1-1	19	TRBD1	TGCGCCAGCAGCCAATTCCCAGCCTCAGGGGGCCGGATGAACACTGAAGCTTTCTTT	CASSQFPASGGRMNTEAFF
TRBV7-8	NA	TRBJ2-5	14	TRBD2	TGTGCCAGCAGATCCAGCGGGGGTCGGGAGACCCAGTACTTC	CASRSSGGRETQYF
TRBV5-5	few	TRBJ2-3	16	TRBD2	TGTGCCAGCGGAGGGACTAGCCGTTCTAGCACAGATACGCAGTATTTT	CASGGTSRSSTDTQYF
TRBV18	NA	TRBJ2-7	12	NA	TGTGCCAGCTCACCGGGGGGTGTCGAGCAGTACTTC	CASSPGGVEQYF
TRBV28	NA	TRBJ1-1	15	NA	TGTGCCACGTGGGGGGGGGTGGTGCGGCCCACTGAAGCTTTCTTT	CATWGGVVRPTEAFF
TRBV27	NA	TRBJ2-7	14	NA	TGTGCCAGCAGTTTTGGGCAATCGACCTACGAGCAGTACTTC	CASSFGQSTYEQYF
TRBV28	once	TRBJ1-1	14	TRBD1	TGTGCCAGCAGTTTCAGCCAGGGGGGCACTGAAGCTTTCTTT	CASSFSQGGTEAFF
TRBV9	NA	TRBJ2-2	18	TRBD2	TGTGCCAGCAGCCTCCCGGGGGGGGGATCTCAAAACACCGGGGAGCTGTTTTTT	CASSLPGGGSQNTGELFF
TRBV18	NA	TRBJ1-1	14	NA	TGTGCCAGCTCACCACCTCGGGGGAACACTGAAGCTTTCTTT	CASSPPRGNTEAFF
TRBV5-1	NA	TRBJ2-3	16	NA	TGCGCCAGCAGCTTTTACCCGAGGACTAGCACAGATACGCAGTATTTT	CASSFYPRTSTDTQYF
TRBV5-1	NA	TRBJ1-2	12	NA	TGCGCCAGCAGCAACAGGGAAGCTGGCTACACCTTC	CASSNREAGYTF
TRBV2	NA	TRBJ2-5	15	NA	TGTGCCAGCAGTGACCTGGGGGGATGGTCAGAGACCCAGTACTTC	CASSDLGGWSETQYF
TRBV6-6	few	TRBJ2-7	13	NA	TGTGCCAGCGGAGAGACGGGAACCTACGAGCAGTACTTC	CASGETGTYEQYF
TRBV4-1	few	TRBJ1-1	14	NA	TGCGCCAGCAGCCAATTTCAGGGTATGCGGGGAGCTTTCTTT	CASSQFQGMRGAFF
TRBV7-9	NA	TRBJ2-1	16	NA	TGTGCCAGCAGCTCAGGTGGTCCGGGCAGGGTCCATGAGCAGTTCTTC	CASSSGGPGRVHEQFF
TRBV28	NA	TRBJ1-5	14	TRBD1	TGTGCCAGCAGCTGGACAGGTCCAAATCAGCCCCAGCATTTT	CASSWTGPNQPQHF
TRBV27	NA	TRBJ1-5	15	TRBD1	TGTGCCAGCAGCTACGGGACAGGTAGCAATCAGCCCCAGCATTTT	CASSYGTGSNQPQHF
TRBV10-3	once	TRBJ1-2	16	NA	TGTGCCATCAGTGAGTCGAGTGGGGACACCAAGCGAGGCTACACCTTC	CAISESSGDTKRGYTF
TRBV15	NA	TRBJ2-7	15	NA	TGTGCCACCAGCCCCGGAGGGACAGTCGCCTACGAGCAGTACTTC	CATSPGGTVAYEQYF
TRBV27	NA	TRBJ2-3	14	NA	TGTGCCAGCAGTTTATCGAGACTCACAGATACGCAGTATTTT	CASSLSRLTDTQYF
TRBV27	few	TRBJ1-4	15	NA	TGTGCCAGCAGTTTAGGTCCGGGGTTAGATGAAAAACTGTTTTTT	CASSLGPGLDEKLFF
TRBV7-9	NA	TRBJ1-1	13	NA	TGTGCCAGCAGCTTAACGGTGAACACTGAAGCTTTCTTT	CASSLTVNTEAFF
TRBV2	NA	TRBJ1-5	14	NA	TGTGCCAGCAGTGTATACAGGGCAGGTCAGCCCCAGCACTTT	CASSVYRAGQPQHF
TRBV7-9	NA	TRBJ1-5	13	NA	TGTGCCAGCAGCCCTATTGGCCTAACAGACCAGCATTTT	CASSPIGLTDQHF
TRBV5-6	NA	TRBJ1-6	13	NA	TGTGCCAGCAGCACTACTGCTAATTCACCCCTCCACTTT	CASSTTANSPLHF
TRBV27	NA	TRBJ2-1	15	NA	TGTGCCAGCATCCGTGGGGGGACTGCCTACAATGAGCAGTTCTTC	CASIRGGTAYNEQFF
TRBV6-4	NA	TRBJ2-1	15	NA	TGTGCCAGCAGTGACGGGAGCGGGCGCTACAATGAGCAGTTCTTC	CASSDGSGRYNEQFF
TRBV2	NA	TRBJ2-3	14	NA	TGTGCCAGCAACGTCGGGGGAGCAGGGGATACGCAGTATTTT	CASNVGGAGDTQYF
TRBV5-4	NA	TRBJ1-2	16	TRBD1	TGTGCCAGCAGCGGGACAGGGGGCGCGGGAAACTATGGCTACACCTTC	CASSGTGGAGNYGYTF
TRBV6-1	NA	TRBJ2-7	13	NA	TGTGCCAGCAGCCAGACAGTAACCTACGAGCAGTACTTC	CASSQTVTYEQYF
TRBV5-4	NA	TRBJ2-5	11	NA	TGTGCGGTCACGCGGCAAGAGACCCAGTACTTC	CAVTRQETQYF
TRBV7-3	NA	TRBJ2-5	14	TRBD1	TGTGCCAGCAGCCCAACAGGGGGTAGAGAGACCCAGTACTTC	CASSPTGGRETQYF
TRBV5-1	NA	TRBJ2-3	17	NA	TGCGCCAGCAGCTTGGGGTCCAGGACTGATAACACAGATACGCAGTATTTT	CASSLGSRTDNTDTQYF
TRBV6-5	NA	TRBJ1-4	16	NA	TGTGCCAGCAGTTACCGAGCAGGGGCAACTAATGAAAAACTGTTTTTT	CASSYRAGATNEKLFF
TRBV21-1	NA	TRBJ2-4	12	NA	TGTGCCACAGGGACTTGTAAAAACATTCAGTACTTC	CATGTCKNIQYF
TRBV6-1	NA	TRBJ2-7	12	NA	TGTGCCAGCAGTTATGACCGGGGTGAGCAGTACTTC	CASSYDRGEQYF
TRBV7-6	NA	TRBJ2-2	16	TRBD1	TGTGCCAGCAGCTCCCGACAGGGGGACAACACCGGGGAGCTGTTTTTT	CASSSRQGDNTGELFF
TRBV7-8	NA	TRBJ2-1	15	TRBD2	TGTGCCAGCAGCTTAGGGCTAGCGGGGGCCCCAGAGCAGTTCTTC	CASSLGLAGAPEQFF
TRBV6-5	NA	TRBJ1-2	15	NA	TGTGCCAGCAGTTATGGGGCCGGTGGTAGAAGGGGCTACACCTTC	CASSYGAGGRRGYTF
TRBV5-5	NA	TRBJ2-7	14	NA	TGTGCCAGCAGCCCTGCACCGACAGCTTACGAGCAGTACTTC	CASSPAPTAYEQYF
TRBV4-1	NA	TRBJ2-5	14	NA	TGCGCCAGCAGCCCGCGGCGGGACCAAGAGACCCAGTACTTC	CASSPRRDQETQYF
TRBV2	NA	TRBJ1-2	16	NA	TGTGCCAGCAGTCAAACCCTAGGAGGTAGGGCTTTTGGCTACACCTTC	CASSQTLGGRAFGYTF
TRBV6-4	NA	TRBJ1-1	15	TRBD1	TGTGCCAGCACTCGTGACGGGACAGGGGGGTCTGAAGCTTTCTTT	CASTRDGTGGSEAFF
TRBV28	NA	TRBJ2-7	15	TRBD2	TGTGCCAGCAGTCCCCGGACTAGCGGTACCTACGAGCAGTACTTC	CASSPRTSGTYEQYF
TRBV27	NA	TRBJ2-2	16	TRBD1	TGTGCCAGCAGCCTTCGGGACAGCCCGAACACCGGGGAGCTGTTTTTT	CASSLRDSPNTGELFF
TRBV5-4	NA	TRBJ1-6	14	TRBD1	TGTGCCAGCAGCTTGAAGGGGGCGAAATCACCCCTCCACTTT	CASSLKGAKSPLHF
TRBV10-3	once	TRBJ2-3	12	NA	TGTGCCATCAGTGAGTCTCAAAATACGCAGTATTTT	CAISESQNTQYF